The clone carrying this T cell receptor beta chain was seen only once. Its target is unknown. This sample stems from a study of stem cell transplantation in POMP-related autoinflammatory disease. Points from the study as a whole: Across all analyzed T-cell subsets, patients with PRAID tended toward reduced diversity and increased clonality.

Here immunoSEQ multiplex PCR was the method, and the copy in TCRdb shows in-frame clones only, minus some. This sample yields a few thousand clones, of which roughly 87% are seen a single time; around 2.5% belongs to the top ten. The germline CDR1 and CDR2 sequences are SGHRS and YFSETQ. V trimming: 6 bases; J trimming: 4 bases; junction bases outside the gene matches: 11. This CDR3 spans 15 amino acids. The receptor was isolated from a human patient with POMP-related autoinflammation and immune dysregulation (PRAID). T cells may partly derive from the graft donor. The material was Tregs from PBMCs, obtained after stem cell transplantation. The chain couples TRBV5-1 to TRBJ2-5, with TRBD1 identical over 8 bases. CDR3 coding DNA: TGCGCCAGCAACCGGGCAGGGGGCTCCGGAGAGACCCAGTACTTC. It encodes CASNRAGGSGETQYF.